This T cell receptor beta chain was captured in a study of blood T cell repertoires in COVID-19. Study summary: COVID-19 samples, acute and convalescent, were from the United States, Italy and Spain. The cDNA or gDNA used as material had been derived from T cells, B-cell-depleted T cells, or PBMCs.

Germline V gene lookup returns CDR1 MNHEY and CDR2 SMNVEV (reference sequence). V dropped 4 bases and J dropped 7; count of bases not matched to a gene: 3. The CDR3 sequence is 12 residues long. As originally analysed: Reference gene primer amplification in the assay estimated nucleated cell counts. Sequenced by immunoSEQ multiplex PCR; TCRdb stores in-frame clones only, minus some. The V and J calls and clone size come from that table; D and trimming were worked out from the DNA. The sample shows around 72,000 clones, 83% of them seen only once. This chain uses TRBV27 with TRBJ1-2, with 7 bases matching TRBD1. The sequencing input was peripheral blood. The receptor's source is an elderly woman with acute or convalescent COVID-19. Here the CDR3 reads CASSSGTAGYTF. CDR3 bases: TGTGCCAGCAGTTCTGGGACAGCTGGCTACACCTTC.